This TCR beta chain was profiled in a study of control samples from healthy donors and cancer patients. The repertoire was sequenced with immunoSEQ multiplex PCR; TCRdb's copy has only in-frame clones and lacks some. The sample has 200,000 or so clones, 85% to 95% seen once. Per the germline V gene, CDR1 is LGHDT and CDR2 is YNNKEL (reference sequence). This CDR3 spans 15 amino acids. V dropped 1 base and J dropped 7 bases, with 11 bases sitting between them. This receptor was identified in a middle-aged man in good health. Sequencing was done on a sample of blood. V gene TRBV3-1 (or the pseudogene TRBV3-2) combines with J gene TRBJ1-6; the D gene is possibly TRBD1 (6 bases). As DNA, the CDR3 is TGTGCCAGCAGCCAAGTGGTAGGGGGGAATTCACCCCTCCACTTT. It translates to CASSQVVGGNSPLHF.